Listed below are T cell receptor beta chains from one sample, sequenced in a study of CDR3 diversity in severe acne. Each CDR3 protein is one row after TCRdb ran MiXCR on the PCR reads. This table holds tens of thousands of distinct CDR3 sequences, about 49% found once. Sequencing was performed on blood. The receptors originated from a male donor with severe acne vulgaris. The CDR3 runs from the conserved cysteine through the conserved F or W. D genes are given only for firm matches. Clone size, where shown, is once, few, many, or a class for clones that have expanded.

J,D,size,V,CDR3,DNA
TRBJ2-3,TRBD2,NA,TRBV30,CAFGTSGRGDTQYF,TGTGCCTTTGGGACTAGCGGGAGAGGGGATACGCAGTATTTT
TRBJ2-1,NA,few,TRBV6-6,CASSYAGSHNEQFF,TGTGCCAGCAGTTACGCGGGGTCCCACAATGAGCAGTTCTTC
TRBJ1-6,NA,few,TRBV28,CASSLYGRASSPLHF,TGTGCCAGCAGTTTATATGGCAGGGCGAGCTCACCCCTCCACTTT
TRBJ2-6,NA,NA,TRBV28,CASSLTTPYEQYFGASSGASVLTF,NA
TRBJ2-5,NA,many,TRBV6-5,CASSYPIHREWETQYF,TGTGCCAGCAGTTACCCTATCCACAGGGAGTGGGAGACCCAGTACTTC
TRBJ1-4,TRBD1,few,TRBV25-1,CASTPGQGDEKLFF,TGTGCCAGCACCCCGGGACAGGGGGATGAAAAACTGTTTTTT
TRBJ1-2,NA,NA,TRBV7-6,CASSLQSALGNTF,TGTGCCAGCAGCTTACAGAGCGCTCTTGGAAACACCTTC
TRBJ2-1,TRBD2,NA,TRBV4-2,CASSQASGPNEQFF,TGTGCCAGCAGCCAGGCTAGCGGACCCAATGAGCAGTTCTTC
TRBJ2-5,NA,many,TRBV6-2/TRBV6-3,CASRPAQETQYF,TGTGCCAGCAGACCCGCCCAAGAGACCCAGTACTTC
TRBJ2-3,TRBD2,NA,TRBV12-3/TRBV12-4,CASSHGRAVDTQYF,TGTGCCAGCAGCCACGGGAGGGCCGTAGATACACAGTATTTT
TRBJ2-1,TRBD1,NA,TRBV5-4,CAGSIRQGAGTLFF,TGTGCCGGCAGCATAAGACAGGGGGCTGGTACGCTGTTCTTC
TRBJ2-1,TRBD2,NA,TRBV29-1,CTGGGSSYNEQFF,TGCACGGGGGGTGGGAGCTCCTACAATGAGCAGTTCTTC
TRBJ1-5,NA,NA,TRBV27,CASSPSQSSNQPQHF,TGTGCCAGCAGCCCTTCCCAGAGTAGCAATCAGCCCCAGCATTTT
TRBJ2-5,TRBD2,NA,TRBV7-6,CASSLLAGALETQYF,TGTGCCAGCAGCTTACTAGCGGGAGCTCTCGAGACCCAGTACTTC
TRBJ2-5,NA,NA,TRBV29-1,CSATRQAQETQYF,TGCAGCGCTACCAGACAAGCCCAAGAGACCCAGTACTTC
TRBJ2-3,NA,many,TRBV7-3,CASSLGHTDTQYF,TGTGCCAGCAGCTTAGGCCACACAGATACGCAGTATTTT
TRBJ2-7,NA,many,TRBV7-8,CASSFWGNEQYF,TGTGCCAGCAGCTTCTGGGGCAACGAGCAGTACTTC
TRBJ2-7,NA,NA,TRBV29-1,CSARGLYVYEQYF,TGCAGCGCACGGGGACTTTATGTCTACGAGCAGTACTTC
TRBJ1-2,NA,NA,TRBV11-2,CASSVGGTDHYGYTF,TGTGCCAGCAGCGTAGGCGGGACTGACCACTATGGCTACACCTTC
TRBJ2-1,NA,many,TRBV19,CASSIQGPHEQFF,TGTGCCAGTAGTATCCAGGGTCCCCATGAGCAGTTCTTC
TRBJ2-5,TRBD1,NA,TRBV13,CASSPAGTGEETQYF,TGTGCCAGCAGCCCAGCCGGGACAGGGGAAGAGACCCAGTACTTC
TRBJ2-1,NA,many,TRBV7-3,CASSPSAWDEQFF,TGTGCCAGCAGCCCAAGCGCGTGGGATGAGCAGTTCTTC
TRBJ2-7,NA,NA,TRBV20-1,CSARAWDEQYF,TGCAGTGCTAGGGCGTGGGACGAGCAGTACTTC
TRBJ1-1,NA,NA,TRBV12-3/TRBV12-4,CASSWVPPNTEAFF,TGTGCCAGCAGTTGGGTGCCACCGAACACTGAAGCTTTCTTT
TRBJ1-2,NA,NA,TRBV29-1,CSVDKGDQGYTF,TGCAGCGTTGACAAGGGGGATCAAGGCTACACCTTC
TRBJ2-3,TRBD2,few,TRBV4-2,CASSQTGTSGGDTQYF,TGTGCCAGCAGCCAGACGGGGACTAGCGGGGGAGACACGCAGTATTTT
TRBJ1-1,NA,many,TRBV29-1,CSVDEQGLPWATEAFF,TGCAGCGTTGACGAACAGGGCCTACCATGGGCCACTGAAGCTTTCTTT
TRBJ1-2,NA,NA,TRBV10-3,CAISERGGNYGYTF,TGTGCCATCAGTGAGCGAGGGGGGAACTATGGCTACACCTTC
TRBJ1-1,NA,NA,TRBV30,CAWSPGRDMNTEAFF,TGTGCCTGGTCCCCCGGGAGGGATATGAACACTGAAGCTTTCTTT
TRBJ2-1,TRBD2,many,TRBV9,CASSGLTSGRGDEQFF,TGTGCCAGCAGCGGATTGACTAGCGGGAGGGGTGATGAGCAGTTCTTC
TRBJ1-2,TRBD1,once,TRBV7-9,CASSSTRTGESLRNYGYTF,TGTGCCAGCAGCTCAACACGGACAGGGGAATCTCTTCGGAACTATGGCTACACCTTC
TRBJ2-2,TRBD2,NA,TRBV2,CASSHGTKNTGELFF,TGTGCCAGCAGTCACGGGACTAAGAACACCGGGGAGCTGTTTTTT
TRBJ1-2,NA,NA,TRBV24-1,CATSDGGQTHYGYTF,TGTGCCACCAGTGATGGGGGGCAGACACACTATGGCTACACCTTC
TRBJ2-5,NA,many,TRBV12-3/TRBV12-4,CASSRDFQETQYF,TGTGCCAGCAGTCGGGACTTCCAAGAGACCCAGTACTTC
TRBJ1-2,NA,NA,TRBV10-3,CAISDPNHKGANVYGYTF,TGTGCCATCAGTGATCCAAATCACAAAGGGGCCAATGTCTATGGCTACACCTTC
TRBJ1-6,NA,NA,TRBV9,CASSASGTGGSPLHF,TGTGCCAGCAGCGCTTCCGGGACGGGCGGGTCACCCCTCCACTTT
TRBJ1-1,NA,NA,TRBV7-2,CASSFVTEGTEAFF,TGTGCCAGCAGCTTCGTCACAGAGGGGACTGAAGCTTTCTTT
TRBJ2-3,TRBD2,once,TRBV20-1,CSSTAGGSDTQYF,TGCAGTTCCACAGCGGGAGGGTCAGATACGCAGTATTTT
TRBJ2-5,NA,few,TRBV3-1,CASSHSGQPETQYF,TGTGCCAGCAGCCATAGCGGCCAACCCGAGACCCAGTACTTC
TRBJ2-3,TRBD2,NA,TRBV7-8,CASSFTAGLDTQYF,TGTGCCAGCAGCTTTACAGCGGGATTAGATACGCAGTATTTT
TRBJ2-7,TRBD2,NA,TRBV10-3,CASSGRYEQYF,TGTGCCTCTAGCGGGAGGTACGAGCAGTACTTC
TRBJ2-1,NA,many,TRBV19,CASSTKGGTNEQFF,TGTGCCAGTAGTACAAAGGGTGGGACCAATGAGCAGTTCTTC
TRBJ2-1,TRBD1,many,TRBV19,CASSTDRGLMDEQFF,TGTGCCAGTAGTACCGACAGGGGCCTGATGGATGAGCAGTTCTTC
TRBJ2-3,NA,NA,TRBV7-3,CASSFLGRSDRRDTQYF,TGTGCCAGCAGCTTTCTTGGGAGATCCGACCGTCGGGATACACAGTATTTC
TRBJ2-5,TRBD1,NA,TRBV15,CATTPGQGETGGTETQYF,TGTGCCACCACCCCGGGACAGGGGGAGACCGGGGGCACAGAGACCCAGTACTTC